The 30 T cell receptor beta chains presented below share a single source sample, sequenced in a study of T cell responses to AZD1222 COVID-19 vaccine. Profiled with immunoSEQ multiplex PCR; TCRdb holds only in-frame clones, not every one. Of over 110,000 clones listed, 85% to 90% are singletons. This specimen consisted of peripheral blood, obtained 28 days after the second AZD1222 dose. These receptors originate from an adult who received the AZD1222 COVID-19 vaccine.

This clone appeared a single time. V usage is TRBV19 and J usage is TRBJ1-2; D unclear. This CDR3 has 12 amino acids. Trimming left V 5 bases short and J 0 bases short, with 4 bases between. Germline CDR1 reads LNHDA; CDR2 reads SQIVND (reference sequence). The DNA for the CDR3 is TGTGCCAGTAGTCCAGCTAACTATGGCTACACCTTC. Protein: CASSPANYGYTF.

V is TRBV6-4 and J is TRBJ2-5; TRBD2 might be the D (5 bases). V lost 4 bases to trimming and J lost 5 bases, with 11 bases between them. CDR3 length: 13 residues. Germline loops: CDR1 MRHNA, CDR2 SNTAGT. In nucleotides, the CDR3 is TGTGCCAGCAGTGTTGCGGGTGGGGAGACCCAGTACTTC. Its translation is CASSVAGGETQYF.

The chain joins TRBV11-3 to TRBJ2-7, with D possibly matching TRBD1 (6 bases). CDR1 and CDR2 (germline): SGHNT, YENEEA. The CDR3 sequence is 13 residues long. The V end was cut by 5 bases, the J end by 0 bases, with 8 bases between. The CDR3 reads CASSLGGSYEQYF. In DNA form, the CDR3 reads TGTGCCAGCAGCCTAGGGGGCTCCTACGAGCAGTACTTC. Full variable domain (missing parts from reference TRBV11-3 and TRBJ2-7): EAGVVQSPRYKIIEKKQPVAFWCNPISGHNTLYWYLQNLGQGPELLIRYENEEAVDDSQLPKDRFSAERLKGVDSTLKIQPAELGDSAVYLCASSLGGSYEQYFGPGTRLTVT.

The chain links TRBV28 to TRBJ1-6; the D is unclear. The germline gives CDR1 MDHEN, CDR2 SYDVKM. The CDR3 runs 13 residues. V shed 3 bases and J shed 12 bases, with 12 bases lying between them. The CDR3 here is CASSFGLRRPLHF. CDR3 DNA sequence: TGTGCCAGCAGTTTCGGGCTAAGAAGACCCCTCCACTTT.

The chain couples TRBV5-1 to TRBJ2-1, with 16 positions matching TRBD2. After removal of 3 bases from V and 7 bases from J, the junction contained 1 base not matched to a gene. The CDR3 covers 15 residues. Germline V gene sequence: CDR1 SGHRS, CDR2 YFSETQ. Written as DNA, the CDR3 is TGCGCCAGCAGCTCGGGACTAGCGGGAGGGAATGAGCAGTTCTTC. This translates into CASSSGLAGGNEQFF.

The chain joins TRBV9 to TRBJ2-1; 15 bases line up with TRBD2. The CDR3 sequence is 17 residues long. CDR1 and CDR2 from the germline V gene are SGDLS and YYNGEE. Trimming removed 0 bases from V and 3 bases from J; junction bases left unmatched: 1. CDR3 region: CASSVGTSGRGYNEQFF. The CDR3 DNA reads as TGTGCCAGCAGCGTAGGGACTAGCGGGAGGGGCTACAATGAGCAGTTCTTC.

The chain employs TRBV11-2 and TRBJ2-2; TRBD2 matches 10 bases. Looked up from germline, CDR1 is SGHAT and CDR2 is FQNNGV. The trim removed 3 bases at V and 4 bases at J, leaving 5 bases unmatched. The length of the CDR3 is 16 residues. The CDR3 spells CASSLASGGTTGELFF. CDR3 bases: TGTGCCAGCAGCTTGGCTAGCGGGGGTACCACCGGGGAGCTGTTTTTT.

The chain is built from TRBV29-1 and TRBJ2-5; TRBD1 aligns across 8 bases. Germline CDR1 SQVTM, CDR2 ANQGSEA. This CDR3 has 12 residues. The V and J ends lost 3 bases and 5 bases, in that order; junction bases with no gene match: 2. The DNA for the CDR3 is TGCAGCGTTGATGGGGACAGGGAGACCCAGTACTTC. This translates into CSVDGDRETQYF.

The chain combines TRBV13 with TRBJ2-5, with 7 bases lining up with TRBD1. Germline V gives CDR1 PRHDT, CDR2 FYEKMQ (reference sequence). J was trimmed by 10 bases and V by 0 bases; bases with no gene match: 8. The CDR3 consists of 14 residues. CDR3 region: CASSLGTRGLGQYF. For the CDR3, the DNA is TGTGCCAGCAGCTTAGGGACCAGGGGGTTGGGCCAGTACTTC.

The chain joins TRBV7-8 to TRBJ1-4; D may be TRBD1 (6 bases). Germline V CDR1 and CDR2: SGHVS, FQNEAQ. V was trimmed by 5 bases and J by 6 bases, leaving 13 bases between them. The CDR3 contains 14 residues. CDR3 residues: CASSRWGAYEKLFF. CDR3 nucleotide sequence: TGTGCCAGCAGCCGATGGGGGGCTTATGAAAAACTGTTTTTT.

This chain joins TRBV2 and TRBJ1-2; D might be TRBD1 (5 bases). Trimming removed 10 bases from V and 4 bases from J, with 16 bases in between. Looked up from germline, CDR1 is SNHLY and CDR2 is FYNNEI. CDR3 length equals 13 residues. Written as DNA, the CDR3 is TGTGCCACGGCACGGGACCTTCGCTATGGCTACACCTTC. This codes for CATARDLRYGYTF.

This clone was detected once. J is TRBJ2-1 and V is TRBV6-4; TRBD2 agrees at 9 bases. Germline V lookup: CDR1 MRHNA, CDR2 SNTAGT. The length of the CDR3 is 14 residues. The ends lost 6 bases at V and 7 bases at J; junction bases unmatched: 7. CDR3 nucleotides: TGTGCCAGCAGCGCCGGGACTAGCAGGAATGAGCAGTTCTTC. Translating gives CASSAGTSRNEQFF.

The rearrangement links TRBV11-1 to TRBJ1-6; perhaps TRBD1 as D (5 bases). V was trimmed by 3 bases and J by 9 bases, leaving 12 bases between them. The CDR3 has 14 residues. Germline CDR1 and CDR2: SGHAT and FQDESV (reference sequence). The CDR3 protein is CASSLDGAGSPLHF. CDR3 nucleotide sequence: TGTGCCAGCAGCTTGGACGGGGCTGGTTCACCCCTCCACTTT.

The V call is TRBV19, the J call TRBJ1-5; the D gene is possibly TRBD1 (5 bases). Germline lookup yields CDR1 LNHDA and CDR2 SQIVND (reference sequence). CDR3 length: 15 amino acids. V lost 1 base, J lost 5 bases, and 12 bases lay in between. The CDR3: CASSIVLGVDQPQHF. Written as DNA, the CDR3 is TGTGCCAGTAGTATAGTTTTAGGGGTCGATCAGCCCCAGCATTTT. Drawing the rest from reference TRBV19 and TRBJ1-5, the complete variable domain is DGGITQSPKYLFRKEGQNVTLSCEQNLNHDAMYWYRQDPGQGLRLIYYSQIVNDFQKGDIAEGYSVSREKKESFPLTVTSAQKNPTAFYLCASSIVLGVDQPQHFGDGTRLSIL.

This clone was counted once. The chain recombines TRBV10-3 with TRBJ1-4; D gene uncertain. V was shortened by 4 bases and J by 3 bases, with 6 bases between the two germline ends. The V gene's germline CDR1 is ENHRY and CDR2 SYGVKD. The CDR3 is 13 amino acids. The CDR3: CAISGRANEKLFF. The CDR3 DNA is TGTGCCATCAGTGGAAGGGCTAATGAAAAACTGTTTTTT.

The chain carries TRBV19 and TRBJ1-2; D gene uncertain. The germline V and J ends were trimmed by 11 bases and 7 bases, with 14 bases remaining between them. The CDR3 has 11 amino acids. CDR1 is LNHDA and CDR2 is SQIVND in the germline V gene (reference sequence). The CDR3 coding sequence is TGTGCCGGAACTCCGGAGGGTGGCTACACCTTC. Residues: CAGTPEGGYTF.

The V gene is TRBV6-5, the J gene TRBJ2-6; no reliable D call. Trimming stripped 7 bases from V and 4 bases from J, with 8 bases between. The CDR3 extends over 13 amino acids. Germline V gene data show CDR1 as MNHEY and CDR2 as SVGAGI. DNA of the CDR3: TGTGCCAGCACGGGTCGGGGGGCCAACGTCCTGACTTTC. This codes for CASTGRGANVLTF.

CDR3 sequence (DNA): TGCGCCAGCAGTGGGGGAGGGACTAACTACAATGAGCAGTTCTTC. Translating gives CASSGGGTNYNEQFF. V gene TRBV10-2 combines with J gene TRBJ2-1; 7 nucleotides align to TRBD2. J was trimmed by 3 bases and V by 4 bases; bases with no gene match: 6. Germline assignment: CDR1 WSHSY and CDR2 SAAADI. This CDR3 has 15 amino acids.

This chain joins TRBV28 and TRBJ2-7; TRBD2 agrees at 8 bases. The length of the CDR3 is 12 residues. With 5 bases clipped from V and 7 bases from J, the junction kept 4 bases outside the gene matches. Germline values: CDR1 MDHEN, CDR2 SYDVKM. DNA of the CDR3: TGTGCCAGCAGTACCAAGCGGGAGGAGCAGTACTTC. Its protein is CASSTKREEQYF.

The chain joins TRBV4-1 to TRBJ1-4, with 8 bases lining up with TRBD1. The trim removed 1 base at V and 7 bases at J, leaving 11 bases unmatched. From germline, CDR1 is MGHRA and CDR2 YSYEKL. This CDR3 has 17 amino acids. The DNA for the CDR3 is TGCGCCAGCAGCCAAGCCGGGACAGGCCGCGGAGGTGAAAAACTGTTTTTT. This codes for CASSQAGTGRGGEKLFF.

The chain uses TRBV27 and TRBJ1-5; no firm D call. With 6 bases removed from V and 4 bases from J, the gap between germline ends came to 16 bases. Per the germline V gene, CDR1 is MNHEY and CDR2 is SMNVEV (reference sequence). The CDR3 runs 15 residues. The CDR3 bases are TGTGCCAGCAGCCCGTACCGGGATCCAAATCAGCCCCAGCATTTT. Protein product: CASSPYRDPNQPQHF.

CDR3 nucleotides: TGTGCCAGCAGCTCGGGACTAGCGTTTACAGATACGCAGTATTTT. This translates into CASSSGLAFTDTQYF. V usage is TRBV5-4 and J usage is TRBJ2-3; TRBD2 aligns across 10 bases. The CDR3 length is 15 residues. Germline CDR1 and CDR2: SGHNT and YYREEE (reference sequence). V lost 3 bases and J lost 3; bases outside the gene matches: 4.

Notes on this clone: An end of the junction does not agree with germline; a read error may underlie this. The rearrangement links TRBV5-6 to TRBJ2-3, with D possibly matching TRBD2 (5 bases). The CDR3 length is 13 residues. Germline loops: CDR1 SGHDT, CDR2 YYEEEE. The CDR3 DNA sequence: TGTGCCAGCAGACGCGCTAGCAGAGATACGCAGTATTTT. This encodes CASRRASRDTQYF.

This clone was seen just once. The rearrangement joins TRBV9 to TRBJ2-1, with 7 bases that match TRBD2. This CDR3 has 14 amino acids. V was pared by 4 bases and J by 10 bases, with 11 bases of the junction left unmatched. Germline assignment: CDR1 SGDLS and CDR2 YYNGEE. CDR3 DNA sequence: TGTGCCAGCAGCACTAGCGAACTTCTGGGAGAGCAGTTCTTC. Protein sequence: CASSTSELLGEQFF.

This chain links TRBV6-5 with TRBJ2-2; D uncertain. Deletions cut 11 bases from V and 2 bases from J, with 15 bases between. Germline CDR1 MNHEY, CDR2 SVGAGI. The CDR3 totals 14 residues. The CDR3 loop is CAVKAVENTGELFF. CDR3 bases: TGTGCCGTCAAGGCGGTGGAAAACACCGGGGAGCTGTTTTTT.

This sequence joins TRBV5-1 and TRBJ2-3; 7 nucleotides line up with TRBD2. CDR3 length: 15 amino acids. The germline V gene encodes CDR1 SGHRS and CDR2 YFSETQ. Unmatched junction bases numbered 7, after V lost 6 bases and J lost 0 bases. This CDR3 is CASKISGFSTDTQYF. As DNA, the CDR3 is TGCGCCAGCAAAATTAGCGGGTTTAGCACAGATACGCAGTATTTT.

The CDR3: CASSPTGGALRAGANVLTF. CDR3 nucleotides: TGTGCCAGCAGCCCTACCGGGGGGGCTCTTCGGGCTGGGGCCAACGTCCTGACTTTC. The J gene is TRBJ2-6, the V gene TRBV7-6; 8 nucleotides align to TRBD2. J lost 2 bases, V lost 5 bases, and 14 bases had no gene match. CDR1 and CDR2 (germline): SGHVS, FNYEAQ. The CDR3 has 19 residues.

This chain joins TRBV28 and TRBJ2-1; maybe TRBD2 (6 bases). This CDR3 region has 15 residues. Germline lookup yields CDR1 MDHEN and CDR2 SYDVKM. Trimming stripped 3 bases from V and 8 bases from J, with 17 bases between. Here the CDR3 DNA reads TGTGCCAGCAGTTTGCCGGGGAGGCGGGTCCATGAGCAGTTCTTC. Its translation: CASSLPGRRVHEQFF.

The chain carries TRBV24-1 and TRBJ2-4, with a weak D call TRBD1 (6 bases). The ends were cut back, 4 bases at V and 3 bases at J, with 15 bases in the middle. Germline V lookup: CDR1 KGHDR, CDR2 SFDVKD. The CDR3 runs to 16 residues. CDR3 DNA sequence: TGTGCCACCAGTGACCCAACAGGGTTGGACAAAAACATTCAGTACTTC. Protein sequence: CATSDPTGLDKNIQYF.

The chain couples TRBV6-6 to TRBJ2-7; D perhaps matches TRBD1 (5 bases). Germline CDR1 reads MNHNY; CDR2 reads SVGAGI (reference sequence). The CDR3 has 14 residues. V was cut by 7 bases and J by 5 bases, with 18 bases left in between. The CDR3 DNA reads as TGTGCCAGCATCCGCCTCCCAGGGTACCACGAGCAGTACTTC. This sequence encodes CASIRLPGYHEQYF.